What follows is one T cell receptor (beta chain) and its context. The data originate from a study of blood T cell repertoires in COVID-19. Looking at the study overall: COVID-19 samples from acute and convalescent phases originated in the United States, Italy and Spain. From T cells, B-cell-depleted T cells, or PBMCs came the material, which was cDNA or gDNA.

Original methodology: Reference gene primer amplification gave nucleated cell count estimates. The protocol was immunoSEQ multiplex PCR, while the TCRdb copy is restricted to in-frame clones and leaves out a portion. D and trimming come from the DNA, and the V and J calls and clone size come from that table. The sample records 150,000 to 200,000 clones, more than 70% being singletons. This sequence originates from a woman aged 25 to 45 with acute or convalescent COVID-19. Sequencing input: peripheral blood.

CDR3: CASSSYSTYNEQFF. Written as DNA, the CDR3 is TGTGCCAGTTCTTCGTACAGCACCTACAATGAGCAGTTCTTC. The V gene is TRBV19, the J gene TRBJ2-1; D gene uncertain. There are 14 residues in the CDR3. Trimming left V 8 bases short and J 2 bases short, with 13 bases between. Per germline, CDR1 LNHDA and CDR2 SQIVND (reference sequence).